The 8 T cell receptor beta chains listed next were all sequenced from one sample in a study of control samples from healthy donors and cancer patients (TCRdb year 2020). The method behind the library was the immunoSEQ multiplex PCR assay. TCRdb took over this immuneACCESS table, retaining in-frame rearrangements with V and J assigned. Such tables are incomplete; in checked studies, under half of the missing clones stem from an unresolved V gene, and the remainder is unexplained. In all, the sample holds around 96,000 clones, and just over 90% of those were seen once. 8% of the sample lies in the top ten. The sample comprised blood. All receptors come from a man younger than 35 in good health.

V gene TRBV7-9 combines with J gene TRBJ1-2; 7 bases are a match to TRBD1. CDR3 length: 14 residues. Germline V gives CDR1 SEHNR, CDR2 FQNEAQ (reference sequence). The V and J ends lost 5 bases and 4 bases, in that order; junction bases with no gene match: 7. CDR3 sequence reads: CASSLPGTVYGYTF. In DNA, the CDR3 is TGTGCCAGCAGCCTGCCCGGGACAGTCTATGGCTACACCTTC.

The chain joins TRBV27 to TRBJ1-5; no clear D. The germline V and J ends were trimmed by 6 bases and 3 bases, with 3 bases remaining between them. CDR3 length: 11 amino acids. Per the germline V gene, CDR1 is MNHEY and CDR2 is SMNVEV (reference sequence). DNA of the CDR3: TGTGCCAGCAGCCTCAATCAGCCCCAGCATTTT. It encodes CASSLNQPQHF.

This sequence joins TRBV4-1 and TRBJ2-5, with 9 bases aligning to TRBD2. V was clipped by 6 bases and J by 5 bases; unmatched bases: 10. CDR3 length: 15 residues. CDR1 and CDR2 from the germline V gene are MGHRA and YSYEKL. The CDR3 protein is CASREAGGAGETQYF. DNA for the CDR3: TGCGCCAGCAGGGAAGCGGGAGGCGCCGGGGAGACCCAGTACTTC.

This clone showed up just a few times. The gene calls are TRBV29-1 and TRBJ2-3, with D hard to call. CDR1 SQVTM and CDR2 ANQGSEA come from the germline V gene. The CDR3 sequence is 12 residues long. The germline V and J ends were trimmed by 5 bases and 4 bases, with 10 bases remaining between them. The CDR3 DNA sequence: TGCAGCGTTTACGTTCCAGCAGATACGCAGTATTTT. Translated, it gives CSVYVPADTQYF.

The V and J genes are TRBV30 and TRBJ2-3; D is possibly TRBD1 (6 bases). The CDR3 length is 15 residues. Per germline, CDR1 GTSNPN and CDR2 SVGIG (reference sequence). V dropped 2 bases and J dropped 5 bases, with 17 bases sitting between them. CDR3 nucleotide sequence: TGTGCCTGGAGTTCCGGCCAGGGGTTTAAAGATACGCAGTATTTT. Its protein product is CAWSSGQGFKDTQYF.

V usage is TRBV5-1 and J usage is TRBJ1-6; a possible D gene is TRBD1 (5 bases). The germline V gene has CDR1 SGHRS and CDR2 YFSETQ. The germline V and J ends were trimmed by 6 bases and 6 bases, with 13 bases remaining between them. The CDR3 is 14 residues long. The CDR3 region is CASTNEGTNSPLHF. The CDR3 DNA sequence: TGCGCCAGCACCAACGAGGGGACTAATTCACCCCTCCACTTT.

The chain links TRBV5-1 to TRBJ1-3, with 8 bases matching TRBD1. Germline V lookup: CDR1 SGHRS, CDR2 YFSETQ. The CDR3 consists of 18 residues. The junction had 11 bases not matched to a gene; V was cut back by 3 bases and J by 0 bases. The CDR3 loop reads CASSSNPGQDSSGNTIYF. As DNA, the CDR3 is TGCGCCAGCAGCTCGAATCCGGGACAGGACAGCTCTGGAAACACCATATATTTT.

J is TRBJ1-1 and V is TRBV29-1; no definite D call. V gave up 2 bases and J gave up 7 bases, with 11 bases separating them. The length of the CDR3 is 12 residues. Germline V gene sequence: CDR1 SQVTM, CDR2 ANQGSEA. This chain's CDR3 is CSVERRNREAFF. DNA of the CDR3: TGCAGCGTTGAACGCCGCAACCGTGAAGCTTTCTTT.